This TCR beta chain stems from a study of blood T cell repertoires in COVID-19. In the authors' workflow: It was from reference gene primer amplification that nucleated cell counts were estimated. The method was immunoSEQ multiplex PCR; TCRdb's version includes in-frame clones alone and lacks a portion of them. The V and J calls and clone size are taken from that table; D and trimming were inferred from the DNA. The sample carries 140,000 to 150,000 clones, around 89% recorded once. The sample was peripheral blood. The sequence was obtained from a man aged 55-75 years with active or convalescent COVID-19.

The CDR3 DNA is TGCGCCAGCAGCCAAGATTTGAACAGAGTAGGCGGCTACACCTTC. Its translation is CASSQDLNRVGGYTF. The chain has TRBV4-3 and TRBJ1-2; D is unresolved. The length of the CDR3 is 15 residues. The germline CDR1 and CDR2 sequences are LGHNA and YSLEER. Trimming removed 0 bases at V and 8 bases at J, with 16 bases between.